This T cell receptor beta chain was recovered during a study of blood T cell repertoires in COVID-19. V lost 6 bases, J lost 6 bases, and 13 bases lay in between. Germline loops: CDR1 KGHDR, CDR2 SFDVKD. The CDR3 length is 13 residues. Measured with immunoSEQ multiplex PCR; TCRdb has only the in-frame clones, and not every one. This sample has 650,000 to 800,000 clones; around 89% occur once, and the top ten carry 0.2% to 0.3%. J is TRBJ1-2 and V is TRBV24-1; D is undetermined. Sequencing was done on a sample of peripheral blood. This clonotype was sampled from a woman between 18 and 30 years old with acute or convalescent COVID-19. The CDR3: CATSSSVAHGYTF. In DNA, the CDR3 is TGTGCCACCAGTAGTTCAGTTGCCCATGGCTACACCTTC.